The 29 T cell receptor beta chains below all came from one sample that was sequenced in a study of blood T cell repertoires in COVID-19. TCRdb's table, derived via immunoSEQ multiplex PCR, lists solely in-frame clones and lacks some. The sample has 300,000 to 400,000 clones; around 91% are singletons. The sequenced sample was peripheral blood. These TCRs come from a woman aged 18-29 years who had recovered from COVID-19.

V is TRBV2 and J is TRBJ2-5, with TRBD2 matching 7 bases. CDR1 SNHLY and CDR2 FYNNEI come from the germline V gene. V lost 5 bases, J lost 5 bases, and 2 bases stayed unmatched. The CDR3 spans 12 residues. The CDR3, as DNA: TGTGCCAGCAGTCGGGACTATGAGACCCAGTACTTC. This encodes CASSRDYETQYF.

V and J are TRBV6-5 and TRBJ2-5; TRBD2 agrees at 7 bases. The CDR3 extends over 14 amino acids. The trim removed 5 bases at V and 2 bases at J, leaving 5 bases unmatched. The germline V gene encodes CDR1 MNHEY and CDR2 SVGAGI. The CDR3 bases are TGTGCCAGCAGTATGACTAGCTTACAAGAGACCCAGTACTTC. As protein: CASSMTSLQETQYF.

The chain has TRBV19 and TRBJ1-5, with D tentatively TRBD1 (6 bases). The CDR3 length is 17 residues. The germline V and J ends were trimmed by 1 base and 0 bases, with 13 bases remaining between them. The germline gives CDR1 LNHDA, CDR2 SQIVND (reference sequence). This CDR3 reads CASSIATTGNSNQPQHF. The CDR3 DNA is TGTGCCAGTAGTATAGCCACAACAGGGAATAGCAATCAGCCCCAGCATTTT.

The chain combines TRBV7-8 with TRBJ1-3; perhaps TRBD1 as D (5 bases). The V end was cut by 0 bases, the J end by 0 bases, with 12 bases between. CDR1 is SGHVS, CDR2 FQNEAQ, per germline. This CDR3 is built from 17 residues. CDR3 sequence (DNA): TGTGCCAGCAGCTTAGCGTTTGCGGGGCCCTCTGGAAACACCATATATTTT. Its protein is CASSLAFAGPSGNTIYF.

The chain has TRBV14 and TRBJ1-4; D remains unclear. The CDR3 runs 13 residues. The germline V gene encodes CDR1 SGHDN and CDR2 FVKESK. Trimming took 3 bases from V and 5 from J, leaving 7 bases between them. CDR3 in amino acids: CASSHVVNEKLFF. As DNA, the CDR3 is TGTGCCAGCAGCCACGTTGTAAATGAAAAACTGTTTTTT.

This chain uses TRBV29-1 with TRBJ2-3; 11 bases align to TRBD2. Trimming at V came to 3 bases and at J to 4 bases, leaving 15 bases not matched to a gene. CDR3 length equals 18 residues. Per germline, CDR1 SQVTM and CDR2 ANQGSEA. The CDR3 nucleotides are TGCAGCGTTGATGGGACTAGCGGACAAAAAGGGGGGGCAGATACGCAGTATTTT. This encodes CSVDGTSGQKGGADTQYF.

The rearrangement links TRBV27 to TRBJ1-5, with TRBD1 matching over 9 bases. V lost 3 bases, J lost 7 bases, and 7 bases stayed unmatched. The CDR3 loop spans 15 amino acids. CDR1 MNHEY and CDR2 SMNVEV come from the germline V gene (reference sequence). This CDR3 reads CASSFNRDRDQPQHF. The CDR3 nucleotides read TGTGCCAGCAGTTTCAACCGGGACAGGGACCAGCCCCAGCATTTT.

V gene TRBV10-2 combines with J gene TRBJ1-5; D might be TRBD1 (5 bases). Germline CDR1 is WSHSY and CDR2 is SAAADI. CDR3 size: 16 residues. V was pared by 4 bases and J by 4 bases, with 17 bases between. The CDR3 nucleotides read TGCGCCAGCAGTGGGATCAGGAGGGGAGCAAATCAGCCCCAGCATTTT. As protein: CASSGIRRGANQPQHF.

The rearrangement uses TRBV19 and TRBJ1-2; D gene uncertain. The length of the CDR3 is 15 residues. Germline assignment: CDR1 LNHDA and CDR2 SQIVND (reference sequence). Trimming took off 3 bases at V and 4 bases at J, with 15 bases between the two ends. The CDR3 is CASSISPAGVYGYTF. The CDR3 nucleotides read TGTGCCAGTAGTATTTCGCCCGCAGGTGTCTATGGCTACACCTTC.

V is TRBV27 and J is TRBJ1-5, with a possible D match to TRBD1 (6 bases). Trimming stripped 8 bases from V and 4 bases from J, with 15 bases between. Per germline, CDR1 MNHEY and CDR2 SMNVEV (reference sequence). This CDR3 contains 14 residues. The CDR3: CASLVLGANQPQHF. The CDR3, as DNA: TGTGCCAGCCTGGTACTGGGGGCTAATCAGCCCCAGCATTTT.

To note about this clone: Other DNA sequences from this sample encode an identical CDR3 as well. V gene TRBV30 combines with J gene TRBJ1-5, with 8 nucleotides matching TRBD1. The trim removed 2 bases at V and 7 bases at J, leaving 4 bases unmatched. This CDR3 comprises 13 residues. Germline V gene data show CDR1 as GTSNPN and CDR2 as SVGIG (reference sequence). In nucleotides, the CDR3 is TGTGCCTGGAGTCCGGACAGGGACCAGCCCCAGCATTTT. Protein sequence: CAWSPDRDQPQHF.

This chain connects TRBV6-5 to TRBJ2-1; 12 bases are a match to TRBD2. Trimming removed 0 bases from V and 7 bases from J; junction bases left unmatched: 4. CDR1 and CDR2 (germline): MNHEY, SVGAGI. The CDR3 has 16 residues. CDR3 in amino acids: CASSYSRTSGMNEQFF. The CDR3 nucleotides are TGTGCCAGCAGTTACTCGAGGACTAGCGGGATGAATGAGCAGTTCTTC.

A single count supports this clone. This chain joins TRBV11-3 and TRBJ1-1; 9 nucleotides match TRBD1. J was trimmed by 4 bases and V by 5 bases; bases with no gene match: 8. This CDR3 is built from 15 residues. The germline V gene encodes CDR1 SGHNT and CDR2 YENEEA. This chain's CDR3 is CASSPSGTGFTEAFF. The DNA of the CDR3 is TGTGCCAGCAGCCCATCCGGGACAGGGTTCACTGAAGCTTTCTTT.

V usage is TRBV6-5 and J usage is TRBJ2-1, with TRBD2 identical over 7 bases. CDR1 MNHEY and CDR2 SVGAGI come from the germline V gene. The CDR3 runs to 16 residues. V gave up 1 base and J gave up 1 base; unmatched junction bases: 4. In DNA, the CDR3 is TGTGCCAGCAGTTACTTACTAGCGACGTCCTACAATGAGCAGTTCTTC. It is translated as CASSYLLATSYNEQFF.

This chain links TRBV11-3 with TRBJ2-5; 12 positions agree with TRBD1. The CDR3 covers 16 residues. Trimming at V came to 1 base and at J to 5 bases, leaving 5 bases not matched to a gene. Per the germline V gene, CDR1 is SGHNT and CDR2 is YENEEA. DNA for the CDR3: TGTGCCAGCAGCTTAGGGGACAGGGGGCGGGAGGAGACCCAGTACTTC. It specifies CASSLGDRGREETQYF. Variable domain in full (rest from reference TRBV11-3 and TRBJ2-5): EAGVVQSPRYKIIEKKQPVAFWCNPISGHNTLYWYLQNLGQGPELLIRYENEEAVDDSQLPKDRFSAERLKGVDSTLKIQPAELGDSAVYLCASSLGDRGREETQYFGPGTRLLVL.

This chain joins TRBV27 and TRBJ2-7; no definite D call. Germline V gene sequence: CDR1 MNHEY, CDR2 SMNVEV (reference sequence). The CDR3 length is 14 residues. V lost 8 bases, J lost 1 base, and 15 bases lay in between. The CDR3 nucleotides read TGTGCCAGCCGACTCGGTCTATATTCCTACGAGCAGTACGTC. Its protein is CASRLGLYSYEQYV.

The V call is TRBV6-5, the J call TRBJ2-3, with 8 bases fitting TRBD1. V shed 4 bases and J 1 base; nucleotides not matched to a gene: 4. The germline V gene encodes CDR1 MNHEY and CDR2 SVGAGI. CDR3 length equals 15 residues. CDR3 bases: TGTGCCAGCAGTTCGCCGGGACAGGGCACAGATACGCAGTATTTT. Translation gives CASSSPGQGTDTQYF.

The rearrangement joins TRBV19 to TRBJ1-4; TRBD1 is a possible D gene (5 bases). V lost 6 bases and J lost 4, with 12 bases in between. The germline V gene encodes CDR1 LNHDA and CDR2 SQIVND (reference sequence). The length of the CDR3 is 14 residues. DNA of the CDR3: TGTGCCAGTAGGCCGACAGATCTTAATGAAAAACTGTTTTTT. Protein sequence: CASRPTDLNEKLFF. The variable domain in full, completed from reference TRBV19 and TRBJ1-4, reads DGGITQSPKYLFRKEGQNVTLSCEQNLNHDAMYWYRQDPGQGLRLIYYSQIVNDFQKGDIAEGYSVSREKKESFPLTVTSAQKNPTAFYLCASRPTDLNEKLFFGSGTQLSVL.

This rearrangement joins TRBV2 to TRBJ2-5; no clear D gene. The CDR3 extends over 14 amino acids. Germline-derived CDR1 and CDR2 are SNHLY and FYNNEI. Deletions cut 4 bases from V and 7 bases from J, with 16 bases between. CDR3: CASSAPSSRGTQYF. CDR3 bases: TGTGCCAGCAGTGCCCCGAGTAGTCGCGGGACCCAGTACTTC. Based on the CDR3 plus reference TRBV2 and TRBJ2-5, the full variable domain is EPEVTQTPSHQVTQMGQEVILRCVPISNHLYFYWYRQILGQKVEFLVSFYNNEISEKSEIFDDQFSVERPDGSNFTLKIRSTKLEDSAMYFCASSAPSSRGTQYFGPGTRLLVL.

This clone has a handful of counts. CDR3 loop: CASSLEASGYTGELFF. CDR3 in DNA: TGTGCCAGCAGCTTAGAAGCGTCAGGGTACACCGGGGAGCTGTTTTTT. V is TRBV7-9 and J is TRBJ2-2; D possibly corresponds to TRBD1 (5 bases). Per the germline V gene, CDR1 is SEHNR and CDR2 is FQNEAQ (reference sequence). The CDR3 has 16 residues. The ends were cut back, 1 base at V and 3 bases at J, with 12 bases in the middle.

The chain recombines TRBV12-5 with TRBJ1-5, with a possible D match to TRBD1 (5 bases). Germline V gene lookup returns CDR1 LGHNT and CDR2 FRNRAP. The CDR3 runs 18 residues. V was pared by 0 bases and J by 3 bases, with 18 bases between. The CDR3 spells CASGLVRGGTLINQPQHF. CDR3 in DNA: TGTGCTAGTGGTTTGGTACGGGGGGGAACCCTAATCAATCAGCCCCAGCATTTT. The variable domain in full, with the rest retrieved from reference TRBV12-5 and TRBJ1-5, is DARVTQTPRHKVTEMGQEVTMRCQPILGHNTVFWYRQTMMQGLELLAYFRNRAPLDDSGMPKDRFSAEMPDATLATLKIQPSEPRDSAVYFCASGLVRGGTLINQPQHFGDGTRLSIL.

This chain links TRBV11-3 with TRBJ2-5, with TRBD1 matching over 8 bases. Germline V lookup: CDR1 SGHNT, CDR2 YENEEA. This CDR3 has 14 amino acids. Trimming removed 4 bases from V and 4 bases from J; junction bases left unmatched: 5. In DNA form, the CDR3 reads TGTGCCAGCAGCTCGGGACAGGCAAGAGAGACCCAGTACTTC. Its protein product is CASSSGQARETQYF.

CDR3 sequence (DNA): TGCGCCAGCAGCCTGGGGGGACTAGTGAAAAACGAGCAGTACGTC. It codes for CASSLGGLVKNEQYV. The chain uses TRBV10-2 and TRBJ2-7; 8 positions agree with TRBD2. The germline V gene has CDR1 WSHSY and CDR2 SAAADI. V gave up 6 bases and J gave up 5 bases; unmatched junction bases: 12. This CDR3 is 15 amino acids long.

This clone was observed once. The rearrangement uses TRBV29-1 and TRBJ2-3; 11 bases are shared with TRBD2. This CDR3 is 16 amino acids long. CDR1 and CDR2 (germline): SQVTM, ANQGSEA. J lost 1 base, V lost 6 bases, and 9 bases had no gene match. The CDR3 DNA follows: TGCAGCGTACTAGCGGGAGTAAGGGTGGGCACAGATACGCAGTATTTT. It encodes CSVLAGVRVGTDTQYF.

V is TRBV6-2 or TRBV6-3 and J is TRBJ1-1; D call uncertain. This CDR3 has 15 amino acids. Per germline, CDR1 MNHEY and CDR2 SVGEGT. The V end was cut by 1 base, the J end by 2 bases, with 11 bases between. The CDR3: CASSYLGSPNTEAFF. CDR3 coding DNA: TGTGCCAGCAGTTACTTGGGCTCCCCCAACACTGAAGCTTTCTTT.

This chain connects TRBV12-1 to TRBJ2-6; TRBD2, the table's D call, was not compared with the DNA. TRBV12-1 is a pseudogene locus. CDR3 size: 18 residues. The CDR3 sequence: CARTSGRLWDSGANVLTF. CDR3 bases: TGTGCCAGGACTAGCGGGAGGCTATGGGACTCTGGGGCCAACGTCCTGACTTTC.

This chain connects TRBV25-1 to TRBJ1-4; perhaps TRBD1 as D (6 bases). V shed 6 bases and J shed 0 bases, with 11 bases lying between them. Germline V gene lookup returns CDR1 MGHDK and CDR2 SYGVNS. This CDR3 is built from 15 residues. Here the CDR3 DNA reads TGTGCCAGCAGCCCGGGGACAACAACTAATGAAAAACTGTTTTTT. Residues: CASSPGTTTNEKLFF. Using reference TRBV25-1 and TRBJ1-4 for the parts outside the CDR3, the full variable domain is EADIYQTPRYLVIGTGKKITLECSQTMGHDKMYWYQQDPGMELHLIHYSYGVNSTEKGDLSSESTVSRIRTEHFPLTLESARPSHTSQYLCASSPGTTTNEKLFFGSGTQLSVL.

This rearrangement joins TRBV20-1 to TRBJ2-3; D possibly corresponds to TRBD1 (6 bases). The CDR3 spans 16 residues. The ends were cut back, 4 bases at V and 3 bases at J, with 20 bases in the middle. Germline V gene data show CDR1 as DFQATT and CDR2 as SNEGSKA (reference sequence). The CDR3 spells CSANDRIEGGTDTQYF. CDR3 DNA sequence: TGCAGTGCTAATGACAGAATAGAAGGGGGAACAGATACGCAGTATTTT.

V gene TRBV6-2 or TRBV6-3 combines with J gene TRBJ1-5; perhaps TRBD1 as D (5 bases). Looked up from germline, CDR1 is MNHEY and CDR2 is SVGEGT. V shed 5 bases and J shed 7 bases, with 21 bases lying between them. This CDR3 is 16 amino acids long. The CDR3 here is CASSRVAAGKHQPQHF. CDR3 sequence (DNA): TGTGCCAGCAGTCGAGTTGCCGCAGGGAAACACCAGCCCCAGCATTTT.